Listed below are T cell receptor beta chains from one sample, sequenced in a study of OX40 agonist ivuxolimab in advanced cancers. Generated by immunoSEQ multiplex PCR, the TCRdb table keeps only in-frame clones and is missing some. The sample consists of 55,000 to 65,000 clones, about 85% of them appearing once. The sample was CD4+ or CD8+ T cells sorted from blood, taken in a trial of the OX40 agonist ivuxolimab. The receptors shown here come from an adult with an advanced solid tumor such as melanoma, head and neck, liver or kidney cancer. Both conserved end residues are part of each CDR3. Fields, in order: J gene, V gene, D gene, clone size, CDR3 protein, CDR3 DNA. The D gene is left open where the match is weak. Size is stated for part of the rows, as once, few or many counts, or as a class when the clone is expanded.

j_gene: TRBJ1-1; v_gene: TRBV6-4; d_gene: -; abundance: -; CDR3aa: CASRDEIGAEAFF; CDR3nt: TGTGCCAGCAGAGACGAAATCGGCGCTGAAGCTTTCTTT
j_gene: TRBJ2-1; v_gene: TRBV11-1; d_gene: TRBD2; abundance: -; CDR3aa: CASSGGVNEQFF; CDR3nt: TGTGCCAGCAGCGGGGGGGTTAATGAGCAGTTCTTC
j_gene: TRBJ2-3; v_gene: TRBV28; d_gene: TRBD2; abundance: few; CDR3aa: CASRGGVTDTQYF; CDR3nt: TGTGCCAGCAGGGGAGGGGTAACAGATACGCAGTATTTT
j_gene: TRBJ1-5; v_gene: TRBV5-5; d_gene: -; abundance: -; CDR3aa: CASSMQGSLGGNQPQHF; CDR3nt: TGTGCCAGCAGCATGCAGGGCTCCCTCGGAGGCAATCAGCCCCAGCATTTT
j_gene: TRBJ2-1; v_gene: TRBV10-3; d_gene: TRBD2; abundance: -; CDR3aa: CAISERGDYNEQFF; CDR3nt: TGTGCCATCAGCGAGCGGGGCGACTACAATGAGCAGTTCTTC
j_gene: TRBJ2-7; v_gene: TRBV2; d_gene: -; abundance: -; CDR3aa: CASTRERNEQYF; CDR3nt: TGTGCCAGCACGAGGGAGAGAAACGAGCAGTACTTC
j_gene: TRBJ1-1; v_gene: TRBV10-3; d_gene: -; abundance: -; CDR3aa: CAITVGMNTEAFF; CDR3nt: TGTGCCATCACGGTGGGGATGAACACTGAAGCTTTCTTT
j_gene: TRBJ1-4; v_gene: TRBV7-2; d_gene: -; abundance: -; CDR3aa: CASSLGTGNEKLFF; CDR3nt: TGTGCCAGCAGCTTAGGGACTGGCAATGAAAAACTGTTTTTT
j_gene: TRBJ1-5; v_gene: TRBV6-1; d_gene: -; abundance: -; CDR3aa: CASSEAFNQPQHF; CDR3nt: TGTGCCAGCAGTGAAGCGTTTAATCAGCCCCAGCATTTT
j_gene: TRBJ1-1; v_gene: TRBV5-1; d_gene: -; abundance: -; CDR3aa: CASKGGWGMNTEAFF; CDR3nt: TGCGCCAGCAAAGGGGGGTGGGGTATGAACACTGAAGCTTTCTTT
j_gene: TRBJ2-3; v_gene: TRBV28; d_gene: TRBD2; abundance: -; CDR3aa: CAGSGGGADTQYF; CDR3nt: TGTGCCGGCTCCGGCGGGGGAGCAGATACGCAGTATTTT
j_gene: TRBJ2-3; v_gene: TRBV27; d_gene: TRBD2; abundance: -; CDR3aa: CASSLGLATTDTQYF; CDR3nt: TGTGCCAGCAGTCTAGGACTAGCGACTACAGATACGCAGTATTTT
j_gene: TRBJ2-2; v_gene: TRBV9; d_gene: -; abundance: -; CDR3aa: CASGRDIANTGELFF; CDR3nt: TGTGCCAGCGGCCGGGACATCGCGAACACCGGGGAGCTGTTTTTT
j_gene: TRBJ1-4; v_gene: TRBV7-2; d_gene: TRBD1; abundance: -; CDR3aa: CASSLDRNNEKLFF; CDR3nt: TGTGCCAGCAGCTTGGACAGGAATAATGAAAAACTGTTTTTT
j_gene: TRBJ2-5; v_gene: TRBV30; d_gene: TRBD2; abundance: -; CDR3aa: CAWTLKGGGQETQYF; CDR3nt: TGTGCCTGGACTTTAAAGGGCGGGGGGCAAGAGACCCAGTACTTC
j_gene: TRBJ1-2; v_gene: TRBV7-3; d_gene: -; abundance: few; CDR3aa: CASSPQDGYTF; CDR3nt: TGTGCCAGCAGCCCCCAGGATGGCTACACCTTC
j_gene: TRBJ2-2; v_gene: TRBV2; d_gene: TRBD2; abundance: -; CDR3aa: CASKDSAGAGELFF; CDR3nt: TGTGCCAGTAAGGACTCAGCGGGAGCCGGGGAGCTGTTTTTT